Sequencing of this TCR beta chain was carried out in a study of blood T cell repertoires in COVID-19. As for the study in general: Samples taken during acute and convalescent COVID-19 were collected in the United States, Italy and Spain. PBMCs, B-cell-depleted T cells, or T cells were the source of the cDNA or gDNA that made up the material.

V was clipped by 2 bases and J by 4 bases; unmatched bases: 11. Germline V gene data show CDR1 as MNHEY and CDR2 as SMNVEV (reference sequence). This CDR3 contains 16 residues. Study processing details: Reference gene primers were amplified, and this amplification served to estimate nucleated cell counts. Libraries were prepared by immunoSEQ multiplex PCR; TCRdb keeps only in-frame clonotypes and omits some of them. That table furnishes V, J and clone size, whereas the DNA furnished D and trimming. The sample has roughly 380,000 clones, over 75% seen once. Those enrolled in Seattle joined during active infection and were followed longitudinally afterward.

Sequencing input: peripheral blood. The chain employs TRBV27 and TRBJ2-7; 7 bases are shared with TRBD2. The receptor comes from a woman in her thirties or forties with COVID-19, enrolled during active disease. Written as DNA, the CDR3 is TGTGCCAGCAGTTTACTTAGGGCTAGCGGAGAATACGAGCAGTACTTC. Translating it yields CASSLLRASGEYEQYF.